One sample yielded the 18 T cell receptor beta chains listed below, sequenced in a study of early T cells in non-severe SARS-CoV-2 infection. From the 5' RACE reads, TCRdb called clonotypes with MiXCR, one entry per CDR3 protein. The sample records 100,000 to 120,000 distinct CDR3 sequences, around an eighth being singletons. The starting material was whole blood, obtained at baseline. The receptors come from an adult who was a healthcare worker with PCR-confirmed SARS-CoV-2 infection or an uninfected control (not recorded which).

The chain combines TRBV5-1 with TRBJ1-5; the D gene is possibly TRBD1 (6 bases). Germline V gives CDR1 SGHRS, CDR2 YFSETQ. Trimming removed 0 bases from V and 5 bases from J, with 12 bases in between. The CDR3 totals 15 residues. The CDR3, as DNA: TGCGCCAGCAGCTTGGGCAGGGGTCAAGATCAGCCCCAGCATTTT. Encoded protein: CASSLGRGQDQPQHF.

This clonotype was found many times. The chain couples TRBV6-5 to TRBJ2-1; 8 bases are a match to TRBD1. The germline V gene encodes CDR1 MNHEY and CDR2 SVGAGI. The CDR3 spans 16 residues. V gave up 5 bases and J gave up 0 bases; unmatched junction bases: 6. Here the CDR3 reads CASSQRTGSSYNEQFF. The CDR3 nucleotides are TGTGCCAGCAGTCAACGGACAGGGAGCTCCTACAATGAGCAGTTCTTC.

V gene TRBV6-5 combines with J gene TRBJ1-1; 7 nucleotides agree with TRBD1. Germline-derived CDR1 and CDR2 are MNHEY and SVGAGI. The CDR3 is made up of 12 amino acids. V trimming: 5 bases; J trimming: 6 bases; junction bases outside the gene matches: 3. CDR3 region: CASSQGVSEAFF. The CDR3 DNA reads as TGTGCCAGCAGTCAGGGGGTATCTGAAGCTTTCTTT.

This sequence joins TRBV27 and TRBJ1-1; 12 bases are shared with TRBD1. The CDR3 totals 14 residues. CDR1 and CDR2 from the germline V gene are MNHEY and SMNVEV (reference sequence). Germline trimming cut 6 bases from V and 3 bases from J; bases unmatched to any gene: 2. In DNA, the CDR3 is TGTGCCAGCAGGGGGGACAGGGGGCACACTGAAGCTTTCTTT. Encoded protein: CASRGDRGHTEAFF.

This clonotype was detected only a few times. The V gene is TRBV14, the J gene TRBJ2-2; no definite D call. This CDR3 has 14 amino acids. V dropped 4 bases and J dropped 6 bases, with 12 bases sitting between them. Germline CDR1 SGHDN, CDR2 FVKESK. The CDR3 coding sequence is TGTGCCAGCAGCCTACCTCTTGTAGCCGGGGAGCTGTTTTTT. Encoded protein: CASSLPLVAGELFF.

The sample holds a few counts of this clonotype. This chain uses TRBV20-1 with TRBJ2-1, with D perhaps matching TRBD1 (5 bases). The V and J ends lost 4 bases and 0 bases respectively, with 13 bases between them. The CDR3 runs to 15 residues. Germline lookup yields CDR1 DFQATT and CDR2 SNEGSKA (reference sequence). CDR3 nucleotide sequence: TGCAGTGCTAAGAAAGGGGAAAGCTCCTACAATGAGCAGTTCTTC. This encodes CSAKKGESSYNEQFF.

This chain links TRBV6-5 with TRBJ2-2; TRBD1 matches at 8 bases. V dropped 6 bases and J dropped 1; count of bases not matched to a gene: 7. Germline V gene sequence: CDR1 MNHEY, CDR2 SVGAGI. CDR3 size: 16 residues. DNA for the CDR3: TGTGCCAGCAGGATAACCGGGACAGGGAACACCGGGGAGCTGTTTTTT. Translating gives CASRITGTGNTGELFF.

This clonotype was counted between two and nine times. This chain connects TRBV20-1 to TRBJ2-1; 9 bases are a match to TRBD1. Germline V CDR1 and CDR2: DFQATT, SNEGSKA (reference sequence). V shed 6 bases and J 2 bases; nucleotides not matched to a gene: 2. The CDR3 is 13 amino acids. The CDR3 reads CSARDRAYNEQFF. In DNA, the CDR3 is TGCAGTGCCCGGGACAGGGCCTACAATGAGCAGTTCTTC.

In nucleotides, the CDR3 is TGTGCCAGCAGCCAGATTACAGGGGTCGGAAACACCATATATTTT. Its translation is CASSQITGVGNTIYF. The chain uses TRBV4-2 and TRBJ1-3; 7 positions agree with TRBD1. Trimming at V came to 3 bases and at J to 4 bases, leaving 6 bases not matched to a gene. This CDR3 contains 15 residues. Germline CDR1 and CDR2: LGHNA and YNFKEQ.

The chain recombines TRBV6-5 with TRBJ2-3, with D possibly matching TRBD1 (5 bases). Germline CDR1 MNHEY, CDR2 SVGAGI. This CDR3 region has 13 residues. The V end lost 7 bases, the J end lost 4 bases, and 12 bases lay between the germline ends. CDR3 in amino acids: CASTMIGADTQYF. For the CDR3, the DNA is TGTGCCAGCACCATGATAGGGGCAGATACGCAGTATTTT.

The chain is built from TRBV24-1 and TRBJ2-2; 7 bases line up with TRBD1. The ends lost 6 bases at V and 4 bases at J; junction bases unmatched: 7. Germline-derived CDR1 and CDR2 are KGHDR and SFDVKD. This CDR3 spans 15 amino acids. The CDR3 region is CATSTGAAGTGELFF. The CDR3 DNA follows: TGTGCCACCAGTACAGGGGCCGCGGGCACCGGGGAGCTGTTTTTT.

There are a few counts of this clonotype. The J gene is TRBJ1-1, the V gene TRBV21-1. TRBV21-1 is a known pseudogene. The CDR3 totals 12 residues. The CDR3 reads CASRGANTEAFF. The CDR3 DNA reads TGTGCCAGCCGAGGTGCGAACACTGAAGCTTTCTTT.

This clonotype was seen only a few times. The chain links TRBV12-3 or TRBV12-4 to TRBJ2-1; unclear D gene. CDR3 length: 13 amino acids. V lost 0 bases and J lost 10, with 10 bases in between. The CDR3 spells CASSLAVFQEQFF. CDR3 in DNA: TGTGCCAGCAGTTTAGCGGTTTTCCAGGAGCAGTTCTTC.

The chain recombines TRBV11-2 with TRBJ1-1; 8 nucleotides align to TRBD1. This CDR3 is built from 17 residues. Germline V gene sequence: CDR1 SGHAT, CDR2 FQNNGV. The trim removed 5 bases at V and 0 bases at J, leaving 11 bases unmatched. CDR3 amino acids: CASSPGDRQIMNTEAFF. For the CDR3, the DNA is TGTGCCAGCAGCCCTGGGGACAGGCAAATCATGAACACTGAAGCTTTCTTT.

This clonotype was seen a few times. V and J are TRBV29-1 and TRBJ1-1; unclear D gene. Trimming removed 1 base from V and 4 bases from J, with 16 bases in between. This CDR3 has 15 residues. Germline V gene data show CDR1 as SQVTM and CDR2 as ANQGSEA. CDR3 nucleotide sequence: TGCAGCGTTGAAGGACCCGACGGCAAGGGCACTGAAGCTTTCTTT. This gives the protein CSVEGPDGKGTEAFF.

The chain uses TRBV19 and TRBJ2-4; weak D call: TRBD1 (5 bases). The length of the CDR3 is 14 residues. V lost 5 bases and J lost 1, with 9 bases in between. Germline V gene lookup returns CDR1 LNHDA and CDR2 SQIVND (reference sequence). The CDR3 sequence: CASSHPGAKNIQYF. CDR3 bases: TGTGCCAGTAGTCACCCAGGGGCCAAAAACATTCAGTACTTC.

This clonotype was seen ten or more times. This chain uses TRBV20-1 with TRBJ1-1, with D perhaps TRBD1 (6 bases). The CDR3 is made up of 13 amino acids. V was cut by 1 base and J by 3 bases, with 9 bases left in between. Looked up from germline, CDR1 is DFQATT and CDR2 is SNEGSKA (reference sequence). CDR3 region: CSARGEGDTEAFF. As DNA, the CDR3 is TGCAGTGCTAGAGGCGAGGGGGACACTGAAGCTTTCTTT.

Only a few counts were recorded for this clonotype. The chain is built from TRBV2 and TRBJ2-4; D uncertain. The CDR3 consists of 15 residues. Between the trimmed V and J ends, which lost 6 bases and 0 bases, there was a span of 12 bases. The germline V gene has CDR1 SNHLY and CDR2 FYNNEI. CDR3 coding DNA: TGTGCCAGCAGGGACGAATTACTAGCCAAAAACATTCAGTACTTC. It yields the protein CASRDELLAKNIQYF.